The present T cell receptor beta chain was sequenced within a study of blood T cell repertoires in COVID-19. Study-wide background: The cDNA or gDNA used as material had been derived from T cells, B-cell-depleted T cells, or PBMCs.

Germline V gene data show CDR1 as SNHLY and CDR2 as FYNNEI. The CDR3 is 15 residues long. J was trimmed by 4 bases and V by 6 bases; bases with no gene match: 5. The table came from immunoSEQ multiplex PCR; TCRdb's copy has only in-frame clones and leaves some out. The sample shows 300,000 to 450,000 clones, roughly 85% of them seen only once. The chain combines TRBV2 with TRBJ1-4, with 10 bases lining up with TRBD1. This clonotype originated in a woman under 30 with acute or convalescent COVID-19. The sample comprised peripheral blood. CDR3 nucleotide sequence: TGTGCCAGCAGGGACAGGGGGGACCGTAATGAAAAACTGTTTTTT. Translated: CASRDRGDRNEKLFF.